These 10 T cell receptor beta chains originate from one sample sequenced in a study of blood T cell repertoires in COVID-19 (TCRdb year 2020). Library creation used the immunoSEQ multiplex PCR assay. TCRdb retrieved this table from immuneACCESS and kept in-frame rearrangements only. Not all clones are present; in checked studies, unresolved V genes account for under half, and no reason is known for the remainder. In this sample the table shows some 110,000 clones, about four fifths of which occur a single time. About 3.3% of the sample goes to the ten largest clones. The sequenced sample was peripheral blood. These receptors were obtained from a woman of 80 years or more with active or convalescent COVID-19.

The genes are TRBV14 and TRBJ1-1, with D unresolved. Per the germline V gene, CDR1 is SGHDN and CDR2 is FVKESK. CDR3 length: 15 residues. The V and J ends lost 4 bases and 5 bases respectively, with 17 bases between them. CDR3 nucleotide sequence: TGTGCCAGCAGCCCAACCCCCCGGCGGGAGACTGAAGCTTTCTTT. Its protein product is CASSPTPRRETEAFF.

This clone was observed once. V gene TRBV5-6 combines with J gene TRBJ2-4; TRBD1 matches at 7 bases. The V segment lost 3 bases and the J segment 9 bases; nucleotides outside the gene matches: 6. The CDR3 length is 13 residues. Germline V gene lookup returns CDR1 SGHDT and CDR2 YYEEEE. CDR3 sequence (DNA): TGTGCCAGCAGCTCAGCTCCAGGGGGCATTCAGTACTTC. The encoded protein is CASSSAPGGIQYF.

The rearrangement links TRBV29-1 to TRBJ2-1; a weak D match, TRBD1 (5 bases). CDR1 and CDR2 from the germline V gene are SQVTM and ANQGSEA. V gave up 6 bases and J gave up 1 base, with 13 bases separating them. The CDR3 contains 14 residues. The CDR3 is CSVATGRSYNEQFF. For the CDR3, the DNA is TGCAGCGTAGCTACAGGACGTTCCTACAATGAGCAGTTCTTC.

This rearrangement joins TRBV23-1 to TRBJ1-5, with D uncertain. TRBV23-1 is an ORF for which the function is uncertain. This CDR3 has 14 residues. V lost 8 bases and J lost 7, with 18 bases in between. The CDR3 nucleotides read TGCGCCAGCCGAGGGAAGGAGGCCCCGCAGCCCCAGCATTTT. It codes for CASRGKEAPQPQHF.

The rearrangement links TRBV19 to TRBJ1-5; 7 bases agree with TRBD1. V dropped 3 bases and J dropped 5; count of bases not matched to a gene: 4. CDR3 size: 14 residues. The V gene's germline CDR1 is LNHDA and CDR2 SQIVND (reference sequence). The CDR3 is CASSMGQRDQPQHF. DNA of the CDR3: TGTGCCAGTAGTATGGGACAGAGGGATCAGCCCCAGCATTTT.

The J gene is TRBJ2-5, the V gene TRBV27, with 8 bases aligning to TRBD1. The V gene's germline CDR1 is MNHEY and CDR2 SMNVEV (reference sequence). This CDR3 contains 12 residues. V lost 6 bases and J lost 4; bases outside the gene matches: 1. DNA of the CDR3: TGTGCCAGCAGCACAGGGGGAGAGACCCAGTACTTC. Protein product: CASSTGGETQYF.

The chain couples TRBV25-1 to TRBJ1-1; the D gene is possibly TRBD1 (5 bases). Trimming removed 6 bases at V and 5 bases at J, with 16 bases between. The germline CDR1 and CDR2 sequences are MGHDK and SYGVNS. The CDR3 sequence is 14 residues long. CDR3 sequence (DNA): TGTGCCAGCAGGGCCCAGGGAGGGCGGACTGAAGCTTTCTTT. Encoded protein: CASRAQGGRTEAFF.

CDR3 protein: CASSRDDIQGATHNSPLHF. CDR3 DNA sequence: TGTGCCAGCAGCCGAGACGACATTCAGGGGGCGACCCATAATTCACCCCTCCACTTT. This chain links TRBV6-6 with TRBJ1-6; 8 bases are shared with TRBD1. The V gene's germline CDR1 is MNHNY and CDR2 SVGAGI (reference sequence). The CDR3 runs to 19 residues. Trimming cost V 6 bases and J 5 bases; bases outside gene matches: 18.

This chain links TRBV29-1 with TRBJ2-5; 10 bases are a match to TRBD2. V dropped 6 bases and J dropped 5; count of bases not matched to a gene: 6. This CDR3 has 13 residues. Germline assignment: CDR1 SQVTM and CDR2 ANQGSEA. Here the CDR3 DNA reads TGCAGCGTGGTAGCGGGAGGCAGGGAGACCCAGTACTTC. It is translated as CSVVAGGRETQYF.

The V gene is TRBV6-5, the J gene TRBJ2-3; D ambiguous. V lost 0 bases, J lost 0 bases, and 10 bases lay in between. From germline, CDR1 is MNHEY and CDR2 SVGAGI. The CDR3 sequence is 16 residues long. The CDR3 reads CASSYSQRGSTDTQYF. DNA for the CDR3: TGTGCCAGCAGTTACTCCCAGAGAGGAAGCACAGATACGCAGTATTTT.